This T cell receptor (beta chain) was documented in a study of tumor-infiltrating lymphocytes in primary liver carcinoma. Across the whole study: Patients had primary liver carcinoma treated by surgical resection. The patient group consisted of men and women aged 30 to 69 years. Study-wide results and limits: Pairs comparing tumor with adjacent tissue or blood overlapped less than pairs drawn from tumor regions.

A note on this clonotype: Its antigen remains unidentified. A much more abundant neighbour one base away suggests this may be a read error. Given the absence of the conserved phenylalanine or tryptophan at the CDR3 end, a read error is likely.

Unsorted whole blood supplied the blood RNA, and germline DNA was isolated too. They drew roughly 4.1 milliliters of peripheral blood before surgery. Making TCR beta cDNA involved 400 to 600 ng total RNA and a constant-region primer. Modified slightly, ARM-PCR produced TCR beta libraries over three nested multiplex PCR rounds. Rounds one and two of PCR, each of 10 cycles, were primed with TRBV1-TRBV30 forward primers and a C-beta reverse primer. TCRdb reprocessed the multiplex PCR reads via MiXCR and lists one record per CDR3 protein. The table has 300,000 to 350,000 distinct CDR3 sequences, around three fifths seen once. Losses at the gene ends were 7 bases for V and 5 bases for J; bases not matched to a gene: 6. The CDR3 has 14 residues. Germline assignment: CDR1 MNHNY and CDR2 SVGAGI (reference sequence).

V usage is TRBV6-6 and J usage is TRBJ2-2; the match to TRBD2 covers 8 bases. Material: peripheral blood. The sequence came from a woman aged 25 to 39 with primary liver carcinoma and hepatitis B virus infection. As DNA, the CDR3 is TGTGCCAGCAACCGGGAGGGCCGTACCGGGGAGCTGTTTTCT. Its protein product is CASNREGRTGELFS.